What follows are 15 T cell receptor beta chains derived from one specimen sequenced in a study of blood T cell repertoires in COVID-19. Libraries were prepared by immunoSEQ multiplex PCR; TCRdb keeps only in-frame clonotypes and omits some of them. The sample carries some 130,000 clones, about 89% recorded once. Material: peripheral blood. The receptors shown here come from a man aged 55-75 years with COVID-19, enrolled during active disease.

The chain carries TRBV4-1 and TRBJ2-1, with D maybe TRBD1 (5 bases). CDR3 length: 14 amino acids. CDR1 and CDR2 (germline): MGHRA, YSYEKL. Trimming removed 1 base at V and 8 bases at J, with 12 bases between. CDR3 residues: CASSQGWGRDEQFF. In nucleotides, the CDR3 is TGCGCCAGCAGCCAAGGGTGGGGCAGGGATGAGCAGTTCTTC.

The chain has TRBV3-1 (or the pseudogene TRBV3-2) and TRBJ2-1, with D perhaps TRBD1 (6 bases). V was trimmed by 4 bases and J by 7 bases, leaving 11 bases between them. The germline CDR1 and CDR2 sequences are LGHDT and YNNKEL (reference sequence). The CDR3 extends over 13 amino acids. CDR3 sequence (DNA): TGTGCCAGCAGCCCAGCCGACAGGAATGAGCAGTTCTTC. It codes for CASSPADRNEQFF.

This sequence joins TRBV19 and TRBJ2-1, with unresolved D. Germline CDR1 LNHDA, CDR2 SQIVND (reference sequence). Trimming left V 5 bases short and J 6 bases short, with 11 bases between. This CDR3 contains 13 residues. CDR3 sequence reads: CASSWPPINEQFF. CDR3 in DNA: TGTGCCAGTAGTTGGCCCCCGATCAATGAGCAGTTCTTC.

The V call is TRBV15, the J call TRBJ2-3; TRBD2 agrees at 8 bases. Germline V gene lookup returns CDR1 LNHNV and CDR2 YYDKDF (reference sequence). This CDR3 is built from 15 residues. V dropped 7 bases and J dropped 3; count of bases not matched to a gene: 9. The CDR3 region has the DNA TGTGCCACCACCCCAGGCGGGGGGCTAACAGATACGCAGTATTTT. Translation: CATTPGGGLTDTQYF.

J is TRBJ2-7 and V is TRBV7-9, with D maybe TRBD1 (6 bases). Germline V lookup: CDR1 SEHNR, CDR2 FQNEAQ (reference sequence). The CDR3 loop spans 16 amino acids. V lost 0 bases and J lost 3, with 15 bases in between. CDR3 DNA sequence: TGTGCCAGCAGCTTAGCTCGGACAGCGGTGGTCTACGAGCAGTACTTC. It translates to CASSLARTAVVYEQYF.

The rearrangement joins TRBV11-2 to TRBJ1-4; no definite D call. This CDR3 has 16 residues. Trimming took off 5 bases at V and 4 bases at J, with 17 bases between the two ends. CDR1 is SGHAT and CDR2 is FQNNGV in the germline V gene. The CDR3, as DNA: TGTGCCAGCAGCCCCCTTTCAGTGCTTATTAATGAAAAACTGTTTTTT. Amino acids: CASSPLSVLINEKLFF.

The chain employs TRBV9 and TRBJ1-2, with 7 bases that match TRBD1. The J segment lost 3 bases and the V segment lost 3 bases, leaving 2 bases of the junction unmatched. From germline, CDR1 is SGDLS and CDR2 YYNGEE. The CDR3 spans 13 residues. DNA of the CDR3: TGTGCCAGCAGCGCACAGGGGCACTATGGCTACACCTTC. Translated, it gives CASSAQGHYGYTF. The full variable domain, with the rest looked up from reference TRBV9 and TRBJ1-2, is DSGVTQTPKHLITATGQRVTLRCSPRSGDLSVYWYQQSLDQGLQFLIQYYNGEERAKGNILERFSAQQFPDLHSELNLSSLELGDSALYFCASSAQGHYGYTFGSGTRLTVV.

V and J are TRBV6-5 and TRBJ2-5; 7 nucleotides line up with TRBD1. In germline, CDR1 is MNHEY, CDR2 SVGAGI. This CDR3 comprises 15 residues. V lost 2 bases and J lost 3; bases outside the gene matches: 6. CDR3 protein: CASSYPGQEKETQYF. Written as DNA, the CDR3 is TGTGCCAGCAGTTACCCCGGACAGGAAAAAGAGACCCAGTACTTC.

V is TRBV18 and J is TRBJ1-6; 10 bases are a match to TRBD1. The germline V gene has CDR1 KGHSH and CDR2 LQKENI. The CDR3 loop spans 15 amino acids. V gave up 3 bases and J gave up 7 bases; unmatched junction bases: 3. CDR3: CASSPKTGGNSPLHF. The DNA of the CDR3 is TGTGCCAGCTCACCCAAGACAGGGGGCAATTCACCCCTCCACTTT.

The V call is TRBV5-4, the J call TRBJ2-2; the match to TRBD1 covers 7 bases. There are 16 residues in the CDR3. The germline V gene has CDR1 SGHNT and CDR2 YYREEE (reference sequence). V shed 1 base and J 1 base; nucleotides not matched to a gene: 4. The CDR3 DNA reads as TGTGCCAGCAGCTTGATCCAGGGGGTGAACACCGGGGAGCTGTTTTTT. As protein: CASSLIQGVNTGELFF.

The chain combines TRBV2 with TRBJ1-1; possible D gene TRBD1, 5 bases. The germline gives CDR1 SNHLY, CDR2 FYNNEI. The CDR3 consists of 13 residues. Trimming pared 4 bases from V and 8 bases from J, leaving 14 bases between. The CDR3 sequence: CASSASGVAEAFF. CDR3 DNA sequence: TGTGCCAGCAGTGCTTCGGGGGTCGCGGAAGCTTTCTTT.

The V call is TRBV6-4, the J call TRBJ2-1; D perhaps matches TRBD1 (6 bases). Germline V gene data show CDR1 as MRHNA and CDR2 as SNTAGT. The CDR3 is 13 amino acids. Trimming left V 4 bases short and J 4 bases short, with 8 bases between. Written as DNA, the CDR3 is TGTGCCAGCAGTGTCGGACAGTACAATGAGCAGTTCTTC. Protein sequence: CASSVGQYNEQFF.

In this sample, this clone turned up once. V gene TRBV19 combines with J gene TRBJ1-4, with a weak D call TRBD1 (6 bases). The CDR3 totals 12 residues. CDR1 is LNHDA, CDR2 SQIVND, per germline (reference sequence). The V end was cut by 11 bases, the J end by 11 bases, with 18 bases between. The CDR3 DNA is TGTGCCGCCTCCTTAGACAGGAGGAAACTGTTTTTT. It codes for CAASLDRRKLFF.

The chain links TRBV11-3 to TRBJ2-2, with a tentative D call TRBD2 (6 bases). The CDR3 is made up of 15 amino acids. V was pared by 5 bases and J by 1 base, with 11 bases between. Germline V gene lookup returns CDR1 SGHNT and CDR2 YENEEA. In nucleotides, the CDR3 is TGTGCCAGCAGCCCCTCGGGAGTGAACACCGGGGAGCTGTTTTTT. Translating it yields CASSPSGVNTGELFF.

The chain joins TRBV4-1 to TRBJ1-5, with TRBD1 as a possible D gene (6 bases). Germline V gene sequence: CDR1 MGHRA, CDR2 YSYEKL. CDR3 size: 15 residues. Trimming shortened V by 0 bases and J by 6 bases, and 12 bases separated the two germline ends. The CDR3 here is CASSQDSTGSQPQHF. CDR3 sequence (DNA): TGCGCCAGCAGCCAAGATAGTACAGGGAGTCAGCCCCAGCATTTT.